The 8 T cell receptor beta chains below all came from one sample that was sequenced in a study of shared clonotypes between healthy human individuals. Method: immunoSEQ multiplex PCR; TCRdb's copy keeps in-frame clones and lacks some. The data show about 380,000 clones, with approximately 96% seen just once and more than 0.3% held by the top ten. Sequences were obtained from memory CD8+ T cells sorted from blood. Subset reported: CD45RO+ cells pooled with CCR7-negative TemRA cells. The receptor set was obtained from a man between 25 and 39 years old in good health.

The rearrangement joins TRBV5-1 to TRBJ1-3, with D uncertain. Looked up from germline, CDR1 is SGHRS and CDR2 is YFSETQ. The length of the CDR3 is 15 residues. With 3 bases removed from V and 0 bases from J, the gap between germline ends came to 10 bases. This CDR3 reads CASSWGEPSGNTIYF. CDR3 nucleotides: TGCGCCAGCAGCTGGGGTGAGCCCTCTGGAAACACCATATATTTT.

This sequence joins TRBV5-1 and TRBJ2-3; 7 positions match TRBD1. Trimming at V came to 0 bases and at J to 5 bases, leaving 6 bases not matched to a gene. CDR1 is SGHRS and CDR2 is YFSETQ in the germline V gene. The CDR3 has 15 amino acids. CDR3 loop: CASSLARTGGDTQYF. The DNA for the CDR3 is TGCGCCAGCAGCTTGGCCAGGACAGGTGGAGATACGCAGTATTTT.

This clone was seen once. This sequence joins TRBV6-1 and TRBJ2-7; TRBD2 aligns across 7 bases. The CDR3 is made up of 17 amino acids. The trim removed 1 base at V and 1 base at J, leaving 10 bases unmatched. Germline lookup yields CDR1 MNHNS and CDR2 SASEGT. The chain's CDR3 is CASSEGLLAEPSYEQYF. CDR3 coding DNA: TGTGCCAGCAGTGAAGGTCTCCTAGCGGAGCCATCCTACGAGCAGTACTTC.

About this clone itself: A junction end diverges from the germline sequence, so it may reflect a read error. This chain joins TRBV28 and TRBJ1-5, with TRBD1 identical over 8 bases. The CDR3 loop spans 16 amino acids. CDR1 and CDR2 from the germline V gene are MDHEN and SYDVKM. CDR3 DNA: TGTGCCAGCAGCTTATTCCGAGGACAGGGCGATCAGCCCCAGCATTTT. This encodes CASSLFRGQGDQPQHF.

V usage is TRBV28 and J usage is TRBJ2-1; no firm D call. With 4 bases removed from V and 0 bases from J, the gap between germline ends came to 10 bases. Germline values: CDR1 MDHEN, CDR2 SYDVKM. This CDR3 has 15 amino acids. CDR3 in amino acids: CASSSPPSSYNEQFF. The DNA for the CDR3 is TGTGCCAGCAGTTCCCCCCCCAGCTCCTACAATGAGCAGTTCTTC.

The gene calls are TRBV12-5 and TRBJ1-5; no reliable D call. The CDR3 consists of 11 residues. Per the germline V gene, CDR1 is LGHNT and CDR2 is FRNRAP. Deletions cut 7 bases from V and 4 bases from J, with 5 bases between. CDR3 protein: CASVPNQPQHF. The CDR3 DNA reads TGTGCTAGTGTCCCAAATCAGCCCCAGCATTTT.

The chain combines TRBV27 with TRBJ2-7, with 11 positions matching TRBD1. CDR1 MNHEY and CDR2 SMNVEV come from the germline V gene (reference sequence). This CDR3 comprises 15 residues. V dropped 2 bases and J dropped 3; count of bases not matched to a gene: 3. Here the CDR3 DNA reads TGTGCCAGCAGTTTAACCGGGACAGGGGGCTACGAGCAGTACTTC. This codes for CASSLTGTGGYEQYF.

This chain joins TRBV25-1 and TRBJ2-1; D remains ambiguous. The CDR3 has 13 amino acids. Germline-derived CDR1 and CDR2 are MGHDK and SYGVNS. Trimming removed 1 base from V and 4 bases from J, with 5 bases in between. In DNA, the CDR3 is TGTGCCAGCAGTGAATCTATGTACAATGAGCAGTTCTTC. Amino acids: CASSESMYNEQFF.